Listed below are T cell receptor beta chains from one sample, sequenced in a study of shared T cell receptors in the human thymus. The table came from immunoSEQ multiplex PCR; TCRdb's copy has only in-frame clones and leaves some out. Among 500,000 to 850,000 clones listed, about 87% were seen once. These data are also associated with another study on human thymus T cells.

The source material was thymocytes. Receptor source: a boy in the first two years of life with a congenital heart defect. CDR3s include the opening cysteine and the closing phenylalanine or tryptophan. Fields, in order: CDR3 DNA, CDR3 protein, D gene, clone size, J gene, V gene. The D gene is left open where the match is weak. Size is stated for part of the rows, as once, few or many counts, or as a class when the clone is expanded.

CDR3nt: TGTGCCAGCAGTTTAGGCTTGGGGACAGCCCGCACAGATACGCAGTATTTT; CDR3aa: CASSLGLGTARTDTQYF; d_gene: TRBD1; abundance: NA; j_gene: TRBJ2-3; v_gene: TRBV28
CDR3nt: TGTGCCAGCAAGAATCGGACTAGCGGGAGTTCGGGCACAGATACGCAGTATTTT; CDR3aa: CASKNRTSGSSGTDTQYF; d_gene: TRBD2; abundance: NA; j_gene: TRBJ2-3; v_gene: TRBV11-2
CDR3nt: TGCGCCAGCAGCTCCTTTGGGACTATGCAAGAGACCCAGTACTTC; CDR3aa: CASSSFGTMQETQYF; d_gene: TRBD2; abundance: NA; j_gene: TRBJ2-5; v_gene: TRBV5-1
CDR3nt: TGTGCCAGCAGTGGGGCCAATGAGCAGTTCTTC; CDR3aa: CASSGANEQFF; d_gene: NA; abundance: NA; j_gene: TRBJ2-1; v_gene: TRBV2
CDR3nt: TGTGCCACCAGCAGATCGACAGGGGTCAATCAGCCCCAGCATTTT; CDR3aa: CATSRSTGVNQPQHF; d_gene: TRBD1; abundance: NA; j_gene: TRBJ1-5; v_gene: TRBV15
CDR3nt: TGTGCCAGCCGCCTTTCAGGGGGCAATCAGCCCCAGCATTTT; CDR3aa: CASRLSGGNQPQHF; d_gene: NA; abundance: NA; j_gene: TRBJ1-5; v_gene: TRBV6-8
CDR3nt: TGTGCCAGTAAACCGGGACAGACTGAAGTCTGCACTGAAGCTTTCTTT; CDR3aa: CASKPGQTEVCTEAFF; d_gene: TRBD1; abundance: NA; j_gene: TRBJ1-1; v_gene: TRBV19
CDR3nt: TGTGCCAGCAGTTACAAGGTGGGCGCGAACACTGAAGCTTTCTTT; CDR3aa: CASSYKVGANTEAFF; d_gene: NA; abundance: NA; j_gene: TRBJ1-1; v_gene: TRBV6-5
CDR3nt: TGTGCCAGCAGCGTGGGGGCGACTAGCGGGGGGGCCAAAACAGATACGCAGTATTTT; CDR3aa: CASSVGATSGGAKTDTQYF; d_gene: TRBD2; abundance: NA; j_gene: TRBJ2-3; v_gene: TRBV9
CDR3nt: TGTGCCAGCAGCTTACGGGACAGGGCACAAGAGACCCAGTACTTC; CDR3aa: CASSLRDRAQETQYF; d_gene: TRBD1; abundance: NA; j_gene: TRBJ2-5; v_gene: TRBV7-2
CDR3nt: TGTGCCAGCAGCTTGTTTTCCGGGACAGGGTATCAGCCCCAGCATTTT; CDR3aa: CASSLFSGTGYQPQHF; d_gene: TRBD1; abundance: NA; j_gene: TRBJ1-5; v_gene: TRBV5-8
CDR3nt: TGCGCCAGCAGCTTGGGAGCACCGTACAATGAGCAGTTCTTC; CDR3aa: CASSLGAPYNEQFF; d_gene: NA; abundance: NA; j_gene: TRBJ2-1; v_gene: TRBV5-1
CDR3nt: TGTGCCAGCAGACTAGCGGGCCTAACCTACAATGAGCAGTTCTTC; CDR3aa: CASRLAGLTYNEQFF; d_gene: TRBD2; abundance: NA; j_gene: TRBJ2-1; v_gene: TRBV5-4
CDR3nt: TGTGCCAGCAGCGTAGAGACAGGGGGCACAGATACGCAGTATTTT; CDR3aa: CASSVETGGTDTQYF; d_gene: TRBD1; abundance: once; j_gene: TRBJ2-3; v_gene: TRBV9
CDR3nt: TGTGCCAGTAGTATAGATTCCGTCACGGGAACCCATGGCTACACCTTC; CDR3aa: CASSIDSVTGTHGYTF; d_gene: NA; abundance: NA; j_gene: TRBJ1-2; v_gene: TRBV19
CDR3nt: TGTGCCAGCAGCATAACGCCGGTCGGAACTAATGAAAAACTGTTTTTT; CDR3aa: CASSITPVGTNEKLFF; d_gene: NA; abundance: NA; j_gene: TRBJ1-4; v_gene: TRBV7-8
CDR3nt: TGTGCCATCATGGGGACTAGCGGCTACGAGCAGTACTTC; CDR3aa: CAIMGTSGYEQYF; d_gene: TRBD2; abundance: NA; j_gene: TRBJ2-7; v_gene: TRBV10-3
CDR3nt: TGTGCCAGCAGCGAGGGGACAGGGCTTACCTACGAGCAGTACTTC; CDR3aa: CASSEGTGLTYEQYF; d_gene: TRBD1; abundance: NA; j_gene: TRBJ2-7; v_gene: TRBV5-4
CDR3nt: TGCGCCAGCAGCCAAGATCGCCCCGGGGGGGCGGATGAGCAGTTCTTC; CDR3aa: CASSQDRPGGADEQFF; d_gene: TRBD2; abundance: NA; j_gene: TRBJ2-1; v_gene: TRBV4-3
CDR3nt: TGTGCCAGCAGTTCTTCCCCGGGGAGGGCGGTTGAGGCAGATACGCAGTATTTT; CDR3aa: CASSSSPGRAVEADTQYF; d_gene: TRBD2; abundance: NA; j_gene: TRBJ2-3; v_gene: TRBV27
CDR3nt: TGTGCCAGCAGTTACTCGTGGGCAGTATCTGGCTACACCTTC; CDR3aa: CASSYSWAVSGYTF; d_gene: NA; abundance: NA; j_gene: TRBJ1-2; v_gene: TRBV6-5
CDR3nt: TGTGCCAGCAGTGTCGTCGGGGATAACACCGGGGAGCTGTTTTTT; CDR3aa: CASSVVGDNTGELFF; d_gene: NA; abundance: NA; j_gene: TRBJ2-2; v_gene: TRBV2
CDR3nt: TGTGCCAGCAAGGTGGGCAGGGATGGATCCCCCCTCCACTTT; CDR3aa: CASKVGRDGSPLHF; d_gene: NA; abundance: NA; j_gene: TRBJ1-6; v_gene: TRBV2
CDR3nt: TGCAGTGCTAGAGGACATTATGGCTACACCTTC; CDR3aa: CSARGHYGYTF; d_gene: NA; abundance: NA; j_gene: TRBJ1-2; v_gene: TRBV20-1
CDR3nt: TGTGCCAGCAGCTCCCGGGACAGGGCTAATCAGCCCCAGCATTTT; CDR3aa: CASSSRDRANQPQHF; d_gene: TRBD1; abundance: NA; j_gene: TRBJ1-5; v_gene: TRBV7-3
CDR3nt: TGTGCCAGCCGGGGGGGCGGTCGAGATACGCAGTATTTT; CDR3aa: CASRGGGRDTQYF; d_gene: TRBD2; abundance: NA; j_gene: TRBJ2-3; v_gene: TRBV10-3
CDR3nt: TGTGCCAGCAGCGCGCCGGGACTTATCACAGATACGCAGTATTTT; CDR3aa: CASSAPGLITDTQYF; d_gene: NA; abundance: NA; j_gene: TRBJ2-3; v_gene: TRBV5-4
CDR3nt: TGTGCCTGGAGTGTAGGAAGGGCCGACAGGGAGAACACTGAAGCTTTCTTT; CDR3aa: CAWSVGRADRENTEAFF; d_gene: TRBD1; abundance: NA; j_gene: TRBJ1-1; v_gene: TRBV30
CDR3nt: TGTGCCAGCAGCTCCTTATCGAGGGGACTGGACTACAATGAGCAGTTCTTC; CDR3aa: CASSSLSRGLDYNEQFF; d_gene: NA; abundance: NA; j_gene: TRBJ2-1; v_gene: TRBV9
CDR3nt: TGCGCCAGCAGCAGGGACAGGGAGGGGACTTACGAGCAGTACTTC; CDR3aa: CASSRDREGTYEQYF; d_gene: TRBD1; abundance: NA; j_gene: TRBJ2-7; v_gene: TRBV5-1
CDR3nt: TGTGCCAGCAGCCCTCGGGACAACCCTGGCACAGATACGCAGTATTTT; CDR3aa: CASSPRDNPGTDTQYF; d_gene: NA; abundance: NA; j_gene: TRBJ2-3; v_gene: TRBV21-1
CDR3nt: TGTGCCAGCACAAGACGGGATGGCTACACCTTC; CDR3aa: CASTRRDGYTF; d_gene: NA; abundance: few; j_gene: TRBJ1-2; v_gene: TRBV18
CDR3nt: TGTGCCAGCAGCTTGTTAGCCCATGAGCAGTTCTTC; CDR3aa: CASSLLAHEQFF; d_gene: NA; abundance: NA; j_gene: TRBJ2-1; v_gene: TRBV11-2
CDR3nt: TGTGCCAGCCGGCAGTTTACAGGGGGCTATGGCTACACCTTC; CDR3aa: CASRQFTGGYGYTF; d_gene: TRBD1; abundance: NA; j_gene: TRBJ1-2; v_gene: TRBV28
CDR3nt: TGTGCCAGCAGTTTATACAGGGGGAAACCCCACACAGATACGCAGTATTTT; CDR3aa: CASSLYRGKPHTDTQYF; d_gene: TRBD1; abundance: NA; j_gene: TRBJ2-3; v_gene: TRBV28
CDR3nt: TGTGCCTGGAGTGTACAGGTGGGCTACGAGCAGTACTTC; CDR3aa: CAWSVQVGYEQYF; d_gene: NA; abundance: NA; j_gene: TRBJ2-7; v_gene: TRBV30
CDR3nt: TGTGCCAGCAGTGGTTGGACTAGCGGGAGAAATGAGCAGTTCTTC; CDR3aa: CASSGWTSGRNEQFF; d_gene: TRBD2; abundance: NA; j_gene: TRBJ2-1; v_gene: TRBV9
CDR3nt: TGTGCCAGCAGTGAGACAGGGTATTCGGCCGGGGAGCTGTTTTTT; CDR3aa: CASSETGYSAGELFF; d_gene: TRBD1; abundance: NA; j_gene: TRBJ2-2; v_gene: TRBV2
CDR3nt: TGTGCCAGCAGCTTATCAGCGCCCGGGCGCGGGGATCAGCCCCAGCATTTT; CDR3aa: CASSLSAPGRGDQPQHF; d_gene: NA; abundance: NA; j_gene: TRBJ1-5; v_gene: TRBV7-9
CDR3nt: TGTGCCAGCAGTACACAGGGACCGGGAGGCGACCAGCAGTACTTC; CDR3aa: CASSTQGPGGDQQYF; d_gene: NA; abundance: NA; j_gene: TRBJ2-5; v_gene: TRBV6-5